Sequencing of this T cell receptor (beta chain) was carried out in a study of blood T cell repertoires in COVID-19. At the level of the study: The study drew acute and convalescent COVID-19 samples from the United States, Italy and Spain.

Using immunoSEQ multiplex PCR, the repertoire was profiled, and TCRdb retains in-frame clones only, with some absent. Among roughly 300,000 clones listed, roughly nine tenths were seen once. This CDR3 has 13 amino acids. The V segment lost 2 bases and the J segment 3 bases; nucleotides outside the gene matches: 1. The V gene's germline CDR1 is SGHNT and CDR2 YYREEE (reference sequence). The material sequenced was peripheral blood. This clonotype was obtained from a woman in her thirties with COVID-19, enrolled during active disease. This chain uses TRBV5-4 with TRBJ1-2; 7 nucleotides match TRBD1. The DNA for the CDR3 is TGTGCCAGCAGCTTTCAGGGGGACTATGGCTACACCTTC. Protein product: CASSFQGDYGYTF.